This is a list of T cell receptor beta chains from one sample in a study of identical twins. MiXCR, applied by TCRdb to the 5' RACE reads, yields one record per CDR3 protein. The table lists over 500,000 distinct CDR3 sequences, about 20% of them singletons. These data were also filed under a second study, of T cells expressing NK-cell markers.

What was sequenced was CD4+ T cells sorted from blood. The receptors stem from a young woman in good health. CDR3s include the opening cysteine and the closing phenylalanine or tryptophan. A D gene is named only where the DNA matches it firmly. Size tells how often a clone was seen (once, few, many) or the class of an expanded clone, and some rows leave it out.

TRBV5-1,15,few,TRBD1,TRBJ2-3,TGCGCCAGCAGCTTTCAGACAGGGGTGGCAGATACGCAGTATTTT,CASSFQTGVADTQYF
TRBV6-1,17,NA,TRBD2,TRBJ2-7,TGTGCCAGCAACGTACTAGCGGGAGGTCTGTACTCCTACGAGCAGTACTTC,CASNVLAGGLYSYEQYF
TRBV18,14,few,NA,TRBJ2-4,TGTGCCAGCTCACCACCAGGTCGGAGTGACATTCAGTACTTC,CASSPPGRSDIQYF
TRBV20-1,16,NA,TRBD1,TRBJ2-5,TGCAGTGCTAGAGACCCACGACCGACAGGGAGCGAGACCCAGTACTTC,CSARDPRPTGSETQYF
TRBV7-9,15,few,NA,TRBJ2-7,TGTGCCAGCAGCCTTACAGGGTTCCCGTCCTACGAGCAGTACTTC,CASSLTGFPSYEQYF
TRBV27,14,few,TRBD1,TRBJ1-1,TGTGCCAGTACTAGGACAGGGGAAAACACTGAAGCTTTCTTT,CASTRTGENTEAFF
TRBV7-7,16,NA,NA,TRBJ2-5,TGTGCCAGCAGCTCACTGGTTGTAGGGGGTTCAGAGACCCAGTACTTC,CASSSLVVGGSETQYF
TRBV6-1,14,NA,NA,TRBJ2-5,TGTGCCAGCAGTGAAGGGACCCCCTTGAAGACCCAGTACTTC,CASSEGTPLKTQYF
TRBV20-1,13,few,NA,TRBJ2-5,TGCAGTGCTATGGCCACTGGCACGGAGACCCAGTACTTC,CSAMATGTETQYF
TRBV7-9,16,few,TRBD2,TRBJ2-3,TGTGCCAGCAGCTTCGGTAGCGGGGATATCACAGATACGCAGTATTTT,CASSFGSGDITDTQYF
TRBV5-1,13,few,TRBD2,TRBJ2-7,TGCGCCAGCAGTTTAGGACTAGCCACCGAGCAGTACTTC,CASSLGLATEQYF
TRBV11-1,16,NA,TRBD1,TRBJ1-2,TGTGCCAGCAGCTTGAGGGGACAGACCTCTAACTATGGCTACACCTTC,CASSLRGQTSNYGYTF
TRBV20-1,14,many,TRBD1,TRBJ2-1,TGCAGTGCTAGTAGGACAGGGGTGGGGGATGAGCAGTTCTTC,CSASRTGVGDEQFF
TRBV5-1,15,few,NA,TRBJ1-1,TGCGCCAGCAGTTTTGTCGCAGCAATGGGGACTGAAGCTTTCTTT,CASSFVAAMGTEAFF
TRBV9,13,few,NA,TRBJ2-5,TGTGCCAGCAGCCTGAGCCCTGCCGAGACCCAGTACTTC,CASSLSPAETQYF
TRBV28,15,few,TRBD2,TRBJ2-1,TGTGCCAGCAGCCGCGGGGGACTAGCGGGAGACGAGCAGTTCTTC,CASSRGGLAGDEQFF
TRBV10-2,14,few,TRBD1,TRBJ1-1,TGCGCCAGCCGCGACAGGGGGCGAATCACTGAAGCTTTCTTT,CASRDRGRITEAFF
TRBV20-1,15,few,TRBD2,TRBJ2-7,TGCAGTGCTAGAAAGGGGACTAGCGCTCCCTACGAGCAGTACTTC,CSARKGTSAPYEQYF
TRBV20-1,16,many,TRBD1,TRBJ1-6,TGCAGTGCTAGAGTAGTTGGCGGACAGGGTAATTCACCCCTCCACTTT,CSARVVGGQGNSPLHF
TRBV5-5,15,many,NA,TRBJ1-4,TGTGCCAGCAGCCGTCTGCCGATGAGAAATGAAAAACTGTTTTTT,CASSRLPMRNEKLFF
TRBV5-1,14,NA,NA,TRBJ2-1,TGCGCCAGCACCCAGACCGACTCGTACAATGAGCAGTTCTTC,CASTQTDSYNEQFF
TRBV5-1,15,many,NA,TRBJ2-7,TGCGCCAGCAGCTTCGGGGTTTTCCTCTCCTACGAGCAGTACTTC,CASSFGVFLSYEQYF
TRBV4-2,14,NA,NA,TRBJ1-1,TGTGCCACCCAGCCAAGAGACGAGGGGACTGAAGCTTTCTTT,CATQPRDEGTEAFF
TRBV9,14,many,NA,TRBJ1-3,TGTGCCAGCAGTGGCCCCTCGACGGGAAACACCATATATTTT,CASSGPSTGNTIYF
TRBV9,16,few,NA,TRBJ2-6,TGTGCCAGCAGCGTAGTGGGGGGCTCTGGGGCCAACGTCCTGACTTTC,CASSVVGGSGANVLTF
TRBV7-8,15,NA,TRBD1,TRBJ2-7,TGTGCCAGCAGCTTAGGGACAGGCAGGGCCTACGAGCAGTACTTC,CASSLGTGRAYEQYF
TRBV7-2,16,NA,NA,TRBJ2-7,TGTGCCAGCAGCTTTAGTGGGGGCAAATACACCTACGAGCAGTACTTC,CASSFSGGKYTYEQYF
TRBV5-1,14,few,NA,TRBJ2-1,TGCGCCAGCAGTGAGGGGATTTTGAACGATGAGCAGTTCTTC,CASSEGILNDEQFF
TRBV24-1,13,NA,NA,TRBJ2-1,TGTGCCACCAGTGATTCCCCCGGCGGTGAGCAGTTCTTC,CATSDSPGGEQFF
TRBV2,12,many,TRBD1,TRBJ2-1,TGTGCCAGCAGGACAGGGTACAATGAGCAGTTCTTC,CASRTGYNEQFF
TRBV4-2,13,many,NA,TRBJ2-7,TGTGCCAGCAGCCCCCAAGGATCCTACGAGCAGTACTTC,CASSPQGSYEQYF
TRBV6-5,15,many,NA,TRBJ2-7,TGTGCCAGCAGTTATTCTCGCAGGGGACTACTCGAGCAGTACTTC,CASSYSRRGLLEQYF
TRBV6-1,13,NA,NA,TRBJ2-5,TGTGCCAGCAGTGTGGGTCGACGAGAGACCCAGTACTTC,CASSVGRRETQYF
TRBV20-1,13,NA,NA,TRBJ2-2,TGCAGTGCACCCGACGGAACCACCGGGGAGCTGTTTTTT,CSAPDGTTGELFF
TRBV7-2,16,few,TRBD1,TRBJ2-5,TGTGCCAGCAGCTTCAATATCGGACAGGGCGTTAGGGCCCAGTACTTC,CASSFNIGQGVRAQYF
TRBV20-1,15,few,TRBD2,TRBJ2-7,TGCAGTGCTAGCCCACTAGCGGGCACCTCCTACGAGCAGTACTTC,CSASPLAGTSYEQYF
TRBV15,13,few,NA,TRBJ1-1,TGTGCCACCAGCCTCCAGGCGAACACTGAAGCTTTCTTT,CATSLQANTEAFF
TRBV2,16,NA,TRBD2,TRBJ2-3,TGTGCCAGCAGCCCCCAGGGACTAGCCCCCACAGATACGCAGTATTTT,CASSPQGLAPTDTQYF
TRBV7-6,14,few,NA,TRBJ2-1,TGTGCCAGCAGCTTAGGTCGACTAGTCAATGAGCAGTTCTTC,CASSLGRLVNEQFF
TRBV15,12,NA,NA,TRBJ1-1,TGTGCCACCAGCCGAGGACAGACTGAAGCTTTCTTT,CATSRGQTEAFF
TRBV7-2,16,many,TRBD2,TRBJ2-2,TGTGCCAGCAGCTTACGACTAGCGGGAGGGACCGGGGAGCTGTTTTTT,CASSLRLAGGTGELFF
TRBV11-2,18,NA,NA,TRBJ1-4,TGTGCCAGCAGCTTAGACCCCAGGGCTGTCGCGACTAATGAAAAACTGTTTTTT,CASSLDPRAVATNEKLFF
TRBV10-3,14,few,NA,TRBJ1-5,TGTGCCATCGGCGCAGGAGAAACTAATCAGCCCCAGCATTTT,CAIGAGETNQPQHF
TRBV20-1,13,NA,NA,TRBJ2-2,TGCAGTGCCCTTGACAGGCCAGCCGGGGAGCTGTTTTTT,CSALDRPAGELFF
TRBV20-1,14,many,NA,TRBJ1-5,TGCAGTGCTAGAGGGACGTTTAGCAATCAGCCCCAGCATTTT,CSARGTFSNQPQHF
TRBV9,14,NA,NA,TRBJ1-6,TGTGCCAGCAGCGTAGTTTATCGGGATTCACCCCTCCACTTT,CASSVVYRDSPLHF
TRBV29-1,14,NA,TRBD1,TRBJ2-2,TGCAGCGTTGCCGACACAGGGGGCATCAGGGAGCTGTTTTTT,CSVADTGGIRELFF
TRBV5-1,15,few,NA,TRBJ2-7,TGCGCCAGCAGCTTGGCCTCAGGGCGATTCTACGAGCAGTACTTC,CASSLASGRFYEQYF
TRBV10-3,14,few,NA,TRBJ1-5,TGTGCCATCAGTGACGCGGTGGTCAATCAGCCCCAGCATTTT,CAISDAVVNQPQHF
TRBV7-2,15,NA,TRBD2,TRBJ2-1,TGTGCCAGCAGACCTAGCGGGGGGAGGTACAATGAGCAGTTCTTC,CASRPSGGRYNEQFF
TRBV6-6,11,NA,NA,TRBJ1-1,TGTGCCAGCACAAGTTTTACTGAAGCTTTCTTT,CASTSFTEAFF
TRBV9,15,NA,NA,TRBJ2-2,TGTGCCAGCAGCGTAGGAACAGGGCGGGCCGGGGAGCTGTTTTTT,CASSVGTGRAGELFF
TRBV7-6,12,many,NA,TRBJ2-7,TGTGCCAGCAGCTTAGCTGACTACGAGCAGTACTTC,CASSLADYEQYF
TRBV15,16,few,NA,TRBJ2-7,TGTGCCACCAGCAGAGATCTTCGACAGTCCTACGATGTGCAGTACTTC,CATSRDLRQSYDVQYF
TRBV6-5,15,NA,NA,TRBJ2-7,TGTGCCAGCAGTTACCGAGTTCAAGGCACCTACGAGCAGTACTTC,CASSYRVQGTYEQYF
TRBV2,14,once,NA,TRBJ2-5,TGTGCCAGCAGTGAAGCGGGGCAGGGAGAGACCCAGTACTTC,CASSEAGQGETQYF
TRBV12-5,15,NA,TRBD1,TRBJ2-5,TGTGCTAGTGGCACGACCGGGACAGCAGGCGAGACCCAGTACTTC,CASGTTGTAGETQYF
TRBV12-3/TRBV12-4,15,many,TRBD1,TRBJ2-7,TGTGCCAGCAGACCTGACAGGGGAGGTTTATACGAGCAGTACTTC,CASRPDRGGLYEQYF
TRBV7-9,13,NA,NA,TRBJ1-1,TGTGCCAGCAGAAATGACGGTAACACTGAAGCTTTCTTT,CASRNDGNTEAFF
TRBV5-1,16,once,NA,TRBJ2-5,TGCGCCAGCAGCCCCGGGACTCCGGGGTCGTGGGAGACCCAGTACTTC,CASSPGTPGSWETQYF